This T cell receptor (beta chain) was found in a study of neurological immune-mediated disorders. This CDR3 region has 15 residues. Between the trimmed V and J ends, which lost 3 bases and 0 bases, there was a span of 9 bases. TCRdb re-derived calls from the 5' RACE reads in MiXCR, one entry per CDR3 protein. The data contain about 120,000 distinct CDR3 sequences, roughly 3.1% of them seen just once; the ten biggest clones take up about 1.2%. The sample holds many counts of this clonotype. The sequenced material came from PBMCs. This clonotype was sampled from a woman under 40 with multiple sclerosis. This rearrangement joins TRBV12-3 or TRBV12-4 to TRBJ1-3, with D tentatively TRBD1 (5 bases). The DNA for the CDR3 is TGTGCCAGCAGTTTCGACAGAATCTCTGGAAACACCATATATTTT. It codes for CASSFDRISGNTIYF.